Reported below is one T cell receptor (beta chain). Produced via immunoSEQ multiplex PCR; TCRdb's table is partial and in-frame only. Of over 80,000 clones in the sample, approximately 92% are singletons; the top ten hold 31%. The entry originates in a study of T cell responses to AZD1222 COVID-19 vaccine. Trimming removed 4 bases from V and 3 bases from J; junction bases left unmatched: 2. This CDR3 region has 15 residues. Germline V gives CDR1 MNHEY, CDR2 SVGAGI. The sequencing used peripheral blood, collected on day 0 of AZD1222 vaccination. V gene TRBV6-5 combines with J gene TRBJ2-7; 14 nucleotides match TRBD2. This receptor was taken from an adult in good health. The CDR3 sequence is CASSFGTSGSYEQYF. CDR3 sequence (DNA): TGTGCCAGCAGTTTCGGGACTAGCGGGAGCTACGAGCAGTACTTC.